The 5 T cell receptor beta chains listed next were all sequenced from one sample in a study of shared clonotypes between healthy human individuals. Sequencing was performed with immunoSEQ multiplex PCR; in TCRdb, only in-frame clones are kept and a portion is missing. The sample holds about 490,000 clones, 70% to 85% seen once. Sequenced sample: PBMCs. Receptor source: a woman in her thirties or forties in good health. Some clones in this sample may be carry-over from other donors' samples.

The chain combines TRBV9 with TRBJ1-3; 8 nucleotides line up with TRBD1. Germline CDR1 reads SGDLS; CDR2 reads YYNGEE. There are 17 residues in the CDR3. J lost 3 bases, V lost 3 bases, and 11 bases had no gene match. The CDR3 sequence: CASSASPQGAYGNTIYF. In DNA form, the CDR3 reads TGTGCCAGCAGCGCCTCACCCCAGGGGGCCTATGGAAACACCATATATTTT.

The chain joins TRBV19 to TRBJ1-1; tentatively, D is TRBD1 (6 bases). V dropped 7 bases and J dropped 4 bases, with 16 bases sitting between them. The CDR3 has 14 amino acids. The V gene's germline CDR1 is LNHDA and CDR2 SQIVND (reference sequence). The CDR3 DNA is TGTGCCAGTAATAAAGGGGGTCCGTTCACTGAAGCTTTCTTT. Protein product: CASNKGGPFTEAFF.

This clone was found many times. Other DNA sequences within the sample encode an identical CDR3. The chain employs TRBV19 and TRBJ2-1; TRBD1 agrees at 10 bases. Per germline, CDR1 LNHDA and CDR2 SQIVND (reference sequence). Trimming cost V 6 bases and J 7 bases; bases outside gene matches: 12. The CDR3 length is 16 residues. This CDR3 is CASRPLGQGVSNEQFF. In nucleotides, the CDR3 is TGTGCCAGTAGGCCTCTAGGACAGGGGGTTAGTAATGAGCAGTTCTTC.

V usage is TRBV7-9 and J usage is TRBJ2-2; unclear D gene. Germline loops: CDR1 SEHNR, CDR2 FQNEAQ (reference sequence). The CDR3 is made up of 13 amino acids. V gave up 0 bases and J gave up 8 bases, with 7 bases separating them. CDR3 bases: TGTGCCAGCAGCTTAGCGAAGGAGGGGGAGCTGTTTTTT. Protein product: CASSLAKEGELFF. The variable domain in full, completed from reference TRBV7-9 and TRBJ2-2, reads DTGVSQNPRHKITKRGQNVTFRCDPISEHNRLYWYRQTLGQGPEFLTYFQNEAQLEKSRLLSDRFSAERPKGSFSTLEIQRTEQGDSAMYLCASSLAKEGELFFGEGSRLTVL.

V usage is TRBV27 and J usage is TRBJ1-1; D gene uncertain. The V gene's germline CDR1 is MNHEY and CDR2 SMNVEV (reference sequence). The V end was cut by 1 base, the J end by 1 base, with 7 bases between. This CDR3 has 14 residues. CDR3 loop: CASSLLWGNTEAFF. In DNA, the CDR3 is TGTGCCAGCAGTTTATTGTGGGGGAACACTGAAGCTTTCTTT.